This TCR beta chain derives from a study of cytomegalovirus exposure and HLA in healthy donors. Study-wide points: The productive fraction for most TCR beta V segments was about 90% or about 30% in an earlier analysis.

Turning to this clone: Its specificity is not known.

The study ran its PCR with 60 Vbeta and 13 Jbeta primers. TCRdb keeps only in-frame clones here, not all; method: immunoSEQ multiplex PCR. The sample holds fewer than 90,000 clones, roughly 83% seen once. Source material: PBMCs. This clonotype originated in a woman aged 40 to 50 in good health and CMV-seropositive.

The CDR3 reads CASSSTILNLDSSTYEQYF. The DNA for the CDR3 is TGTGCCAGCAGCTCCACTATTTTAAACCTAGACAGCAGCACCTACGAGCAGTACTTC. The chain joins TRBV7-9 to TRBJ2-7, with D maybe TRBD1 (5 bases). CDR3 length: 19 amino acids. Trimming cost V 4 bases and J 2 bases, with 27 bases left between them. CDR1 and CDR2 (germline): SEHNR, FQNEAQ (reference sequence).